These T cell receptor beta chains were read from a single sample in a study of blood T cell repertoires in COVID-19. Using immunoSEQ multiplex PCR, the repertoire was profiled, and TCRdb retains in-frame clones only, with some absent. This sample has 390,000 or so clones, with approximately 87% found just once. Specimen: PBMCs or T cells enriched from blood (not recorded which). The receptor set was obtained from a woman between 45 and 60 years old who had recovered from COVID-19. The conserved cysteine and the conserved F or W are not part of the CDR3 here.

TRBV19,11,TRBJ1-2,ASSPSGGGSYT
TRBV28,11,TRBJ2-7,ASSLFAGDEQY
TRBV7-7,15,TRBJ2-2,ASSLTRQGGRNGELF
TRBV7-2,13,TRBJ1-1,ASSSGGGPNTEAF
TRBV2,15,TRBJ1-2,ASPKVGQGISNYGYT
TRBV11-2,8,TRBJ1-1,ASRDSEAF
TRBV5-5,15,TRBJ2-6,ASSITFTGDPLNVLT
TRBV4-3,12,TRBJ1-6,ASSLQGYDSPLH
TRBV2,12,TRBJ2-1,ASSENLARGEQF
TRBV11-3,16,TRBJ1-4,ASSWSDWTAATNEKLF
TRBV10-3,12,TRBJ1-2,AITGGGANYGYT
TRBV2,9,TRBJ2-1,ASSNTRLQF
TRBV6-4,11,TRBJ1-6,ASSLEESSPLH
TRBV2,15,TRBJ1-3,ASSAFADMTSGNTIY
TRBV5-1,12,TRBJ1-1,ASSNRTGAGEAF
TRBV10-3,10,TRBJ1-2,ATQTGTGGYT
TRBV6-2/TRBV6-3,15,TRBJ2-1,ASSLSEGTPSYNEQF
TRBV3-1/TRBV3-2,13,TRBJ1-6,ASSPGISPGNPLH
TRBV7-9,15,TRBJ2-6,ASSSRGTGGHPNVLT
TRBV6-5,12,TRBJ1-5,ASEGGALAQPQH
TRBV4-3,12,TRBJ2-7,ASSQEGRIYEQY
TRBV28,13,TRBJ1-5,ASGATGTGNQPQH
TRBV13,12,TRBJ1-6,ASKRGDWNSPLH
TRBV6-5,12,TRBJ2-5,ATRTSGVEETQY
TRBV7-3,12,TRBJ2-1,ASSPGDRGPEQF
TRBV27,11,TRBJ1-2,ASSLPGGWGYT
TRBV5-4,13,TRBJ1-3,ASSHTGLSGNTIY
TRBV28,15,TRBJ2-3,ASSLSGLAGPTDTQY
TRBV6-2/TRBV6-3,12,TRBJ1-1,ASSSQGFGTEAF
TRBV5-1,14,TRBJ2-1,ASSYNLRGSYNEQF
TRBV7-2,10,TRBJ2-2,ASSSDTGELF
TRBV6-5,11,TRBJ2-1,ASIPPWRDEQF
TRBV5-4,11,TRBJ2-3,ASKWTSSDTQY
TRBV7-2,11,TRBJ2-7,ASSLGELGEQY
TRBV5-1,13,TRBJ2-2,ASSFGGWNTGELF
TRBV5-1,13,TRBJ2-7,ASSLGTSAFYEQY
TRBV7-8,12,TRBJ1-1,ASSPYLGNTEAF
TRBV10-3,12,TRBJ1-6,AISENRVASPLH
TRBV7-2,12,TRBJ2-2,ASSLLVTTGELF
TRBV30,11,TRBJ2-3,AWSVLGSDTQY